Below are 22 T cell receptor beta chains sequenced from a single sample in a study of blood T cell repertoires in COVID-19. The protocol was immunoSEQ multiplex PCR, while the TCRdb copy is restricted to in-frame clones and leaves out a portion. Of about 50,000 clones in the sample, around 88% were seen once. Sequenced material: peripheral blood. These receptors came from a woman aged 60-75 years with acute or convalescent COVID-19.

This clone was observed a few times. The V and J genes are TRBV6-6 and TRBJ1-5; D unclear. V gave up 7 bases and J gave up 4 bases, with 17 bases separating them. CDR1 is MNHNY, CDR2 SVGAGI, per germline (reference sequence). The CDR3 spans 15 residues. The CDR3 sequence: CASKDPTIQNQPQHF. In DNA form, the CDR3 reads TGTGCCAGCAAAGACCCGACAATTCAGAATCAGCCCCAGCATTTT.

This clone has only a few counts. J is TRBJ2-1 and V is TRBV9, with a tentative D call TRBD1 (5 bases). The germline V gene has CDR1 SGDLS and CDR2 YYNGEE. Trimming removed 0 bases at V and 1 base at J, with 8 bases between. This CDR3 contains 15 residues. CDR3 DNA: TGTGCCAGCAGCGTAGGGGCAGGGTCCTACAATGAGCAGTTCTTC. It translates to CASSVGAGSYNEQFF.

This rearrangement joins TRBV20-1 to TRBJ1-1; 8 nucleotides line up with TRBD1. CDR1 and CDR2 (germline): DFQATT, SNEGSKA (reference sequence). This CDR3 comprises 11 residues. Trimming removed 7 bases from V and 5 bases from J; junction bases left unmatched: 3. CDR3 nucleotides: TGCAGTGGGCAGGGGGCAACTGAAGCTTTCTTT. It codes for CSGQGATEAFF.

The rearrangement links TRBV3-1 (or the pseudogene TRBV3-2) to TRBJ1-2, with a weak D call TRBD1 (6 bases). In germline, CDR1 is LGHDT, CDR2 YNNKEL (reference sequence). The germline V and J ends were trimmed by 4 bases and 6 bases, with 12 bases remaining between them. This CDR3 region has 13 residues. CDR3 DNA: TGTGCCAGCAGCCGCACACAGGGTAATGGCTACACCTTC. Amino acids: CASSRTQGNGYTF.

This sequence joins TRBV19 and TRBJ2-1; 12 nucleotides line up with TRBD2. This CDR3 comprises 13 residues. V gave up 1 base and J gave up 15 bases; unmatched junction bases: 4. Germline lookup yields CDR1 LNHDA and CDR2 SQIVND (reference sequence). In DNA, the CDR3 is TGTGCCAGTAGTATAGGACTAGCGGGAGTGTCGTTCTTC. This sequence encodes CASSIGLAGVSFF.

The chain combines TRBV10-1 with TRBJ2-7; 8 bases are shared with TRBD2. This CDR3 is 16 amino acids long. With V trimmed by 3 bases and J by 1 base, 8 bases remained unmatched. Germline CDR1 is WNHNN and CDR2 is SYGVQD (reference sequence). CDR3 region: CASSDTFASGSYEQYF. As DNA, the CDR3 is TGCGCCAGCAGTGACACATTCGCTAGCGGGTCCTACGAGCAGTACTTC.

The chain uses TRBV9 and TRBJ1-2, with D possibly matching TRBD1 (5 bases). Germline-derived CDR1 and CDR2 are SGDLS and YYNGEE. Trimming shortened V by 0 bases and J by 3 bases, and 12 bases separated the two germline ends. CDR3 length: 15 amino acids. As DNA, the CDR3 is TGTGCCAGCAGCGTAGGGCAAGGGGCAGACTATGGCTACACCTTC. Its protein product is CASSVGQGADYGYTF.

The J gene is TRBJ2-2, the V gene TRBV18, with 8 nucleotides matching TRBD1. Trimming cost V 5 bases and J 4 bases; bases outside gene matches: 12. This CDR3 is built from 17 residues. Germline CDR1 is KGHSH and CDR2 is LQKENI. The CDR3 sequence: CASSSRLTGGSTGELFF. DNA for the CDR3: TGTGCCAGCTCATCAAGACTAACAGGGGGTTCCACCGGGGAGCTGTTTTTT.

This sequence joins TRBV30 and TRBJ1-4, with D unresolved. This CDR3 spans 15 amino acids. V lost 4 bases and J lost 0, with 12 bases in between. From germline, CDR1 is GTSNPN and CDR2 SVGIG (reference sequence). The CDR3 nucleotides read TGTGCCTGGAATACGGGTTCAGCAACTAATGAAAAACTGTTTTTT. Its protein is CAWNTGSATNEKLFF.

The chain recombines TRBV5-6 with TRBJ1-1, with D hard to call. Germline V CDR1 and CDR2: SGHDT, YYEEEE. There are 11 residues in the CDR3. V was pared by 2 bases and J by 4 bases, with 3 bases between. CDR3 nucleotides: TGTGCCAGCAGCTTCGGCACTGAAGCTTTCTTT. This gives the protein CASSFGTEAFF.

The J gene is TRBJ2-5, the V gene TRBV6-5, with D tentatively TRBD2 (5 bases). The germline gives CDR1 MNHEY, CDR2 SVGAGI. This CDR3 contains 15 residues. Deletions cut 8 bases from V and 1 base from J, with 17 bases between. The CDR3 coding sequence is TGTGCCAGCCCGGGGAAAGCAGTCCCCCAAGAGACCCAGTACTTC. Its translation: CASPGKAVPQETQYF.

The chain employs TRBV7-2 and TRBJ2-1, with 12 bases aligning to TRBD2. CDR3 length: 16 amino acids. Per germline, CDR1 SGHTA and CDR2 FQGNSA. V dropped 3 bases and J dropped 6; count of bases not matched to a gene: 6. The CDR3 bases are TGTGCCAGCAGCTTCGCCCTAGCGGGGGGGTTCAATGAGCAGTTCTTC. Translated: CASSFALAGGFNEQFF.

The V call is TRBV20-1, the J call TRBJ2-7, with 9 bases that match TRBD2. Trimming cost V 3 bases and J 4 bases; bases outside gene matches: 13. The CDR3 length is 16 residues. Germline CDR1 DFQATT, CDR2 SNEGSKA (reference sequence). CDR3 in amino acids: CSASPSGTIPYYEQYF. CDR3 sequence (DNA): TGCAGTGCTAGTCCTAGCGGGACAATCCCCTATTACGAGCAGTACTTC.

V usage is TRBV5-5 and J usage is TRBJ2-7; TRBD2 agrees at 13 bases. This CDR3 is built from 16 residues. The ends lost 6 bases at V and 6 bases at J; junction bases unmatched: 12. From germline, CDR1 is SGHKS and CDR2 YYEKEE (reference sequence). CDR3 in amino acids: CASTPRGTSGVAEQYF. The CDR3 nucleotides read TGTGCCAGCACTCCCCGGGGGACTAGCGGGGTTGCCGAGCAGTACTTC.

This chain connects TRBV30 to TRBJ1-1, with D hard to call. The CDR3 contains 14 residues. Germline V CDR1 and CDR2: GTSNPN, SVGIG (reference sequence). Trimming stripped 3 bases from V and 1 base from J, with 12 bases between. The CDR3 DNA reads as TGTGCCTGGAGCGTTTGGCAGTCGAACACTGAAGCTTTCTTT. Residues: CAWSVWQSNTEAFF. Supplemented by reference TRBV30 and TRBJ1-1, the full variable domain reads SQTIHQWPATLVQPVGSPLSLECTVEGTSNPNLYWYRQAAGRGLQLLFYSVGIGQISSEVPQNLSASRPQDRQFILSSKKLLLSDSGFYLCAWSVWQSNTEAFFGQGTRLTVV.

This chain connects TRBV2 to TRBJ1-2; 7 bases agree with TRBD1. CDR3 size: 15 residues. The germline V gene encodes CDR1 SNHLY and CDR2 FYNNEI. Trimming removed 6 bases from V and 4 bases from J; junction bases left unmatched: 11. The CDR3 loop is CASRQDRANIYGYTF. The CDR3 nucleotides are TGTGCCAGCAGGCAAGACAGGGCCAACATCTATGGCTACACCTTC.

For the CDR3, the DNA is TGTGCCAGCAGTTACCGGTCAGGACAGAAGGGTGGCTACACCTTC. It codes for CASSYRSGQKGGYTF. The V call is TRBV6-2 or TRBV6-3, the J call TRBJ1-2; maybe TRBD1 (6 bases). The CDR3 contains 15 residues. Germline V gene sequence: CDR1 MNHEY, CDR2 SVGEGT. Trimming removed 2 bases from V and 7 bases from J, with 17 bases in between.

The gene calls are TRBV2 and TRBJ1-5, with D unclear. The CDR3 extends over 15 amino acids. V lost 0 bases and J lost 6, with 12 bases in between. From germline, CDR1 is SNHLY and CDR2 FYNNEI. CDR3 bases: TGTGCCAGCAGTGAAGCGCTTGCGGGAGGTCAGCCCCAGCATTTT. Encoded protein: CASSEALAGGQPQHF.

This rearrangement joins TRBV27 to TRBJ2-7, with D possibly matching TRBD1 (6 bases). The germline CDR1 and CDR2 sequences are MNHEY and SMNVEV (reference sequence). V was cut by 4 bases and J by 2 bases, with 9 bases left in between. The CDR3 length is 13 residues. The CDR3 protein is CASSSQGTYEQYF. CDR3 nucleotides: TGTGCCAGCAGTTCCCAGGGGACCTACGAGCAGTACTTC.

The chain has TRBV5-5 and TRBJ2-7, with D possibly matching TRBD2 (5 bases). This CDR3 is built from 11 residues. Looked up from germline, CDR1 is SGHKS and CDR2 is YYEKEE (reference sequence). V was trimmed by 3 bases and J by 7 bases, leaving 8 bases between them. The CDR3 region is CASSYTREQYF. The CDR3 DNA is TGTGCCAGCAGCTACACTAGGGAGCAGTACTTC.

This sequence joins TRBV18 and TRBJ1-5; 9 bases are a match to TRBD1. There are 16 residues in the CDR3. V was pared by 6 bases and J by 6 bases, with 12 bases of the junction left unmatched. Germline V gene data show CDR1 as KGHSH and CDR2 as LQKENI. CDR3 sequence: CASSLNRQGVSQPQHF. CDR3 coding DNA: TGTGCCAGCTCCCTGAACCGACAGGGGGTATCTCAGCCCCAGCATTTT.

The chain uses TRBV27 and TRBJ1-6; 9 nucleotides line up with TRBD1. Per the germline V gene, CDR1 is MNHEY and CDR2 is SMNVEV (reference sequence). Trimming took 5 bases from V and 6 from J; bases not matched to a gene: 8. CDR3 length: 16 residues. The CDR3 sequence: CASSVDRDRANSPLHF. CDR3 bases: TGTGCCAGCAGTGTGGACCGGGACAGGGCTAATTCACCCCTCCACTTT.